This is a list of T cell receptor beta chains from one sample in a study of siplizumab effects on memory and regulatory T cells. Profiled with immunoSEQ multiplex PCR; TCRdb holds only in-frame clones, not every one. Of roughly 75,000 clones listed, around 93% were seen once; the top ten hold 4.5% to 5%. Sequenced input: CD8+ T cells sorted from blood. Every receptor here comes from a human donor in good health. Each CDR3 is given with its conserved first and last residue.

V gene	CDR3 length	J gene	CDR3 protein
TRBV4-1	13	TRBJ2-7	CASSQDNSYEQYF
TRBV28	14	TRBJ2-5	CASSRRGRGETQYF
TRBV5-1	14	TRBJ2-1	CASSLGDRLDEQFF
TRBV29-1	13	TRBJ1-2	CSATDGSFYGYTF
TRBV19	14	TRBJ1-5	CASSGGDRNQPQHF
TRBV5-6	15	TRBJ2-7	CASSSPVRGHYEQYF
TRBV9	16	TRBJ2-5	CASSVGGLAPQETQYF
TRBV9	16	TRBJ2-3	CASSPGQGISTDTQYF
TRBV30	13	TRBJ2-1	CAWSPGGANEQFF
TRBV27	16	TRBJ1-5	CASSLSGPYSNQPQHF
TRBV4-2	19	TRBJ2-3	CASSRRTSGGGASTDTQYF
TRBV19	14	TRBJ1-5	CASSDGRSNQPQHF
TRBV7-3	18	TRBJ2-1	CASSLLAGAPSSYNEQFF
TRBV19	16	TRBJ1-6	CASSITQGTYNSPLHF
TRBV6-5	12	TRBJ2-7	CASSSDTYEQYF
TRBV28	15	TRBJ2-3	CASSLAGLNTDTQYF
TRBV7-6	11	TRBJ2-2	CASSSGGELFF
TRBV11-2	14	TRBJ2-2	CASSLYTSTGELFF
TRBV9	12	TRBJ2-7	CASSSDGYEQYF
TRBV5-1	14	TRBJ1-4	CASKQGRENEKLFF
TRBV5-6	15	TRBJ1-6	CASSLDGSYNSPLHF
TRBV27	13	TRBJ2-7	CASRGGGPYEQYF
TRBV27	13	TRBJ2-5	CASSWDFQETQYF
TRBV28	17	TRBJ1-2	CASSLTPGQGANYGYTF
TRBV4-1	15	TRBJ2-5	CASSQESGQILGQYF
TRBV4-1	15	TRBJ2-5	CASSQEDRAGETQYF